The present T cell receptor beta chain was sequenced within a study of tumor and adjacent non-tumor tissue in lung cancer. As for the study in general: Histology: under 15 adenocarcinoma, a couple of squamous cell carcinoma, 1 small cell lung cancer. On average, productive TCRbeta reads reached some 4.2 million per sample.

This clonotype was counted many times. The library came from three nested PCR rounds adapted from ARM-PCR protocols. TCRdb re-analysed the multiplex PCR reads in MiXCR, keeping a single row per CDR3 protein. The repertoire holds approximately 70,000 distinct CDR3 sequences, with less than 80% as singletons. The CDR3 sequence is 17 residues long. In germline, CDR1 is SGHVS, CDR2 FNYEAQ. V lost 4 bases to trimming and J lost 0 bases; unmatched junction nucleotides: 7. This sample's RNA came from whole unsorted tissue. Donors were chemotherapy-naive, newly diagnosed lung cancer surgical patients in China, August–late 2014.

This receptor was obtained from a man between 60 and 75 years old with non-small cell lung cancer. V gene TRBV7-6 combines with J gene TRBJ2-1; TRBD2 matches 9 bases. Material for sequencing was lung tumor tissue. DNA for the CDR3: TGTGCCAGCAGCTCATCCGGGACTAGCAGCTCCTACAATGAGCAGTTCTTC. Its translation is CASSSSGTSSSYNEQFF.